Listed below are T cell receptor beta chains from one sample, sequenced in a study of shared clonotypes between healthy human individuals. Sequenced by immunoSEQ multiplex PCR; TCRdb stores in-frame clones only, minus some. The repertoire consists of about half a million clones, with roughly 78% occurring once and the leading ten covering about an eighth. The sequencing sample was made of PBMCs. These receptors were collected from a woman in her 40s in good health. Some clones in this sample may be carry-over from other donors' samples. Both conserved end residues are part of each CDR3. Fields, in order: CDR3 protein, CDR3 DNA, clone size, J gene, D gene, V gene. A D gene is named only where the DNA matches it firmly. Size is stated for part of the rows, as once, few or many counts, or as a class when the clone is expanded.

CDR3: CASSYSGQGADEQFF; DNA: TGTGCCAGCAGCTACTCGGGACAGGGGGCTGATGAGCAGTTCTTC; size: .; J: TRBJ2-1; D: TRBD1; V: TRBV7-3
CDR3: CASSIGQGAQETQYF; DNA: TGCGCCAGCAGTATCGGACAGGGGGCACAAGAGACCCAGTACTTC; size: .; J: TRBJ2-5; D: TRBD1; V: TRBV5-1
CDR3: CASRSVTGGLASYTEAFF; DNA: TGTGCCAGCAGGTCAGTAACAGGGGGCTTAGCATCGTACACTGAAGCTTTCTTT; size: .; J: TRBJ1-1; D: TRBD1; V: TRBV9
CDR3: CASGGQGYNEQYF; DNA: TGTGCCAGCGGCGGACAGGGATACAACGAGCAGTACTTC; size: .; J: TRBJ2-7; D: TRBD1; V: TRBV7-2
CDR3: CASSYPDRELYYGYTF; DNA: TGTGCCAGCAGTTACCCCGACAGGGAACTTTACTATGGCTACACCTTC; size: .; J: TRBJ1-2; D: TRBD1; V: TRBV6-5
CDR3: CASSGGIRLQETQYF; DNA: TGCGCCAGCAGCGGGGGGATACGTCTCCAAGAGACCCAGTACTTC; size: few; J: TRBJ2-5; D: .; V: TRBV4-1
CDR3: CAILNRTNEQFF; DNA: TGTGCCATCCTTAACCGGACGAATGAGCAGTTCTTC; size: .; J: TRBJ2-1; D: .; V: TRBV10-3
CDR3: CASSLKAFPTNQPQHF; DNA: TGTGCCAGCAGTTTAAAGGCTTTCCCGACTAATCAGCCCCAGCATTTT; size: .; J: TRBJ1-5; D: .; V: TRBV28
CDR3: CATQRGANNEQFF; DNA: TGTGCCACCCAGCGGGGGGCCAACAATGAGCAGTTCTTC; size: .; J: TRBJ2-1; D: TRBD2; V: TRBV10-3
CDR3: CATDGGTEAFF; DNA: TGTGCCACTGACGGTGGCACTGAAGCTTTCTTT; size: .; J: TRBJ1-1; D: .; V: TRBV28
CDR3: CASSSGQPGNTEAFF; DNA: TGTGCCAGCAGTTCAGGACAGCCGGGGAACACTGAAGCTTTCTTT; size: few; J: TRBJ1-1; D: .; V: TRBV28
CDR3: CASSRLTGTYSGNTIYF; DNA: TGTGCCAGCAGTCGCCTTACAGGGACCTACTCTGGAAACACCATATATTTT; size: .; J: TRBJ1-3; D: .; V: TRBV28
CDR3: CASSTGLTEAFF; DNA: TGTGCCAGCAGTACAGGGCTCACTGAAGCTTTCTTT; size: once; J: TRBJ1-1; D: .; V: TRBV6-5
CDR3: CASSLPGYKNIQYF; DNA: TGTGCCAGCAGCCTCCCAGGGTACAAAAACATTCAGTACTTC; size: once; J: TRBJ2-4; D: .; V: TRBV6-1
CDR3: CASSIPGLAGDEQYF; DNA: TGTGCCAGCAGTATACCGGGACTAGCGGGAGACGAGCAGTACTTC; size: few; J: TRBJ2-7; D: TRBD2; V: TRBV6-6
CDR3: CASSQPPPWGTNEQFF; DNA: TGCGCCAGCAGCCAACCCCCTCCGTGGGGTACCAATGAGCAGTTCTTC; size: .; J: TRBJ2-1; D: .; V: TRBV4-3
CDR3: CASSQLLIGTGDTEAFF; DNA: TGTGCCAGCAGCCAATTATTAATTGGGACAGGGGATACTGAAGCTTTCTTT; size: many; J: TRBJ1-1; D: TRBD1; V: TRBV5-6
CDR3: CASSLGRDYEQYF; DNA: TGTGCCAGCAGCTTAGGCAGGGACTACGAGCAGTACTTC; size: .; J: TRBJ2-7; D: .; V: TRBV7-2
CDR3: CSVRDYSNTGELFF; DNA: TGCAGCGTTCGGGACTACTCGAACACCGGGGAGCTGTTTTTT; size: .; J: TRBJ2-2; D: TRBD2; V: TRBV29-1
CDR3: CASSEPGTSGRETQYF; DNA: TGCGCCAGCAGTGAGCCCGGGACTAGCGGGCGAGAGACCCAGTACTTC; size: .; J: TRBJ2-5; D: TRBD2; V: TRBV10-2
CDR3: CATPRRAEDNTGELFF; DNA: TGTGCCACCCCCAGAAGGGCTGAAGATAACACCGGGGAGCTGTTTTTT; size: once; J: TRBJ2-2; D: .; V: TRBV19
CDR3: CASSPIKETQYF; DNA: TGTGCCAGCTCACCCATTAAAGAGACCCAGTACTTC; size: .; J: TRBJ2-5; D: .; V: TRBV18
CDR3: CASSYGREGYEQYF; DNA: TGTGCCAGCAGTTACGGGCGGGAGGGCTACGAGCAGTACTTC; size: .; J: TRBJ2-7; D: TRBD2; V: TRBV6-5
CDR3: CASSLGTSGGRTDTQYF; DNA: TGTGCCAGCAGCTTAGGGACTAGCGGAGGCCGCACAGATACGCAGTATTTT; size: .; J: TRBJ2-3; D: TRBD2; V: TRBV7-2
CDR3: CASSATHTVMNTEAFF; DNA: TGCGCCAGCAGCGCAACCCACACTGTCATGAACACTGAAGCTTTCTTT; size: once; J: TRBJ1-1; D: .; V: TRBV5-1
CDR3: CASSQGTGAFSYEQYF; DNA: TGCGCCAGCAGCCAGGGAACAGGGGCCTTTTCCTACGAGCAGTACTTC; size: .; J: TRBJ2-7; D: TRBD1; V: TRBV4-1
CDR3: CASSSQTTYTGELFF; DNA: TGTGCCAGCAGCTCTCAGACTACCTACACCGGGGAGCTGTTTTTT; size: .; J: TRBJ2-2; D: .; V: TRBV7-9
CDR3: CAWTGPGQGIYEQYF; DNA: TGTGCCTGGACCGGCCCGGGACAGGGGATTTACGAGCAGTACTTC; size: .; J: TRBJ2-7; D: TRBD1; V: TRBV30
CDR3: CASSEPSGGTDTQYF; DNA: TGCGCCAGCAGTGAGCCTAGCGGGGGCACAGATACGCAGTATTTT; size: once; J: TRBJ2-3; D: TRBD2; V: TRBV10-2
CDR3: CASSFPGGRANNEQFF; DNA: TGTGCCAGCAGCTTCCCGGGCGGGAGGGCCAACAATGAGCAGTTCTTC; size: .; J: TRBJ2-1; D: TRBD2; V: TRBV7-2